One sample yielded the 4 T cell receptor beta chains listed below, sequenced in a study of T-cell memory formation after mild COVID-19. Each CDR3 protein is one row after TCRdb ran MiXCR on the 5' RACE reads. The sample holds about 340,000 distinct CDR3 sequences, less than 20% seen once. Specimen: PBMCs or a T cell subset sorted from them (not recorded which). These receptors came from a man between 18 and 29 years old who had mild COVID-19 (a few samples of this study predate the infection). Cell type and time point are not known.

The chain recombines TRBV5-1 with TRBJ2-1, with TRBD1 matching 9 bases. Germline-derived CDR1 and CDR2 are SGHRS and YFSETQ. The V and J ends lost 7 bases and 7 bases, in that order; junction bases with no gene match: 12. CDR3 length equals 15 residues. CDR3 region: CASRLRDRAFNEQFF. CDR3 in DNA: TGCGCCAGCCGTCTGAGGGACAGGGCCTTTAATGAGCAGTTCTTC. Filled out from reference TRBV5-1 and TRBJ2-1, the complete variable domain reads KAGVTQTPRYLIKTRGQQVTLSCSPISGHRSVSWYQQTPGQGLQFLFEYFSETQRNKGNFPGRFSGRQFSNSRSEMNVSTLELGDSALYLCASRLRDRAFNEQFFGPGTRLTVL.

Remarks on this clonotype: It may be a read error: a sequence one base away is much more abundant. The rearrangement links TRBV7-2 to TRBJ2-2; D is possibly TRBD1 (6 bases). The CDR3 spans 15 residues. The ends were cut back, 6 bases at V and 1 base at J, with 12 bases in the middle. Germline lookup yields CDR1 SGHTA and CDR2 FQGNSA. CDR3 DNA: TGTGCCAGCAGGACCGGGACATGGAACACCGGGGAGCTGTTTTTT. Its translation: CASRTGTWNTGELFF.

The table lists this clonotype with a few counts. The chain combines TRBV15 with TRBJ2-1, with 7 nucleotides matching TRBD2. CDR3 length: 17 residues. Germline V gives CDR1 LNHNV, CDR2 YYDKDF (reference sequence). Unmatched junction bases numbered 8, after V lost 3 bases and J lost 0 bases. The CDR3 protein is CATSSPARGSSYNEQFF. CDR3 nucleotides: TGTGCCACCAGCAGTCCCGCGCGGGGGAGCTCCTACAATGAGCAGTTCTTC.

This chain connects TRBV12-3 or TRBV12-4 to TRBJ1-2; 8 bases fit TRBD1. The CDR3 extends over 14 amino acids. The trim removed 7 bases at V and 4 bases at J, leaving 8 bases unmatched. In DNA form, the CDR3 reads TGTGCCAGCAACCCGGGACAGGAGAGCTATGGCTACACCTTC. This sequence encodes CASNPGQESYGYTF.